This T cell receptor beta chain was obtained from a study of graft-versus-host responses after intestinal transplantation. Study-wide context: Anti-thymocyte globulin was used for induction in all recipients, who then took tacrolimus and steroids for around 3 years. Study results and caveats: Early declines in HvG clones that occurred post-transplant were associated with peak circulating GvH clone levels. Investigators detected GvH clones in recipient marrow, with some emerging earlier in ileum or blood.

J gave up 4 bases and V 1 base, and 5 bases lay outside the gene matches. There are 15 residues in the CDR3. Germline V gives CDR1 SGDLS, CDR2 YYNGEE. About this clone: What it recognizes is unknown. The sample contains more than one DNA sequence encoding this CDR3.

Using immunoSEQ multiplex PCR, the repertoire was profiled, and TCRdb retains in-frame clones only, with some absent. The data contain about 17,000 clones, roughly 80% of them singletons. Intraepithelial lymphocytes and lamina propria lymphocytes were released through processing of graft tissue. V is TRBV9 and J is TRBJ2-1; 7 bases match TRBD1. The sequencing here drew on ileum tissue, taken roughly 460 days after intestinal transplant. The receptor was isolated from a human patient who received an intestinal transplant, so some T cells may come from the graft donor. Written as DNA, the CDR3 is TGTGCCAGCAGCGTATTGGGGACAGAGTACAATGAGCAGTTCTTC. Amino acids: CASSVLGTEYNEQFF.